The present entry profiles one TCR beta chain with its context. Its antigen remains undetermined. No much larger clonotype is one base removed from it; base qualities were not supplied. The meaning of the sample's time point label: about 28 days (+/-7) after the second vaccine dose. AZD1222 recipients with second doses at about 4 weeks or about 12 weeks were pooled, because spike-specific TCR depth and breadth did not differ between schedules. Samples from vaccinated people were obtained from the UK trials COV001 and COV002, which included a single-blind randomized controlled phase 2/3 trial of AZD1222 (ChAdOx1 nCoV-19) in healthy adults. For TCRbeta chain sequencing, PBMC samples from trial participants were taken at day 0 and at day 28 after the second dose. This entry belongs to a study of T cell responses to AZD1222 COVID-19 vaccine (dated by TCRdb to 2020 to 2023). Concerning the study at large: A total of approximately 240 trial participants underwent TCR sequencing, of whom around 200 received two doses of AZD1222 and about 25 received two doses of the MenACWY control vaccine. Trial participants were enrolled into age subgroups of 18-55, 56-69 and 70-plus years, which contained about 150, 28 and 57 TCR-sequenced participants, respectively. Broader findings and caveats from the paper: Participants were mostly white British and included more females than males, and it was suggested by the authors that clonal diversity may have been underestimated. Reportedly, almost half of the unique spike-specific TCRs recognized epitopes lying outside the regions that are mutated in the B.1.351 and B.1.1.7 variants. Vaccine-associated CD4 TCRs spanned the whole spike protein, with dominant responses in regions 160-218 and 743-854. No day 14 peak-response samples were available, so repertoires were characterized only after the peak T cell response. Conclusions about previously exposed vaccinees are limited because only six or seven AZD1222 recipients were SARS-CoV-2 seropositive at baseline. In the small 56-69-year group, the increase in depth fell short of significance, most likely because of low power. After two AZD1222 doses, both the breadth and the depth of spike-specific TCRs were significantly higher than at day 0 and than in MenACWY recipients.

Trimming removed 3 bases from V and 0 bases from J; the gene matches leave 4 bases unexplained. Including the terminal cysteine and phenylalanine, the CDR3 comprises 17 residues. Just CDR3 DNA is preserved here, 51 bases in frame from base 1. CDR1 and CDR2, looked up from the germline V gene, are MDHEN and SYDVKM. The CDR3 regions of human TCRbeta chains were subjected to immunosequencing. Per the authors' processing: TCRs in the repertoires were compared against a reference library of SARS-CoV-2-specific TCRs that had been generated with the MIRA antigen-specificity platform. Breadth meant the fraction of unique TCRs that were SARS-CoV-2-associated, whereas depth meant the fraction of total T cells that were SARS-CoV-2-associated. Using the MIRA data, every spike-specific TCR was mapped to the spike region that the TCR reacted to and assigned to either a CD4 or a CD8 class. Log10-transformed breadth and depth values were compared by one-way ANOVA with Sidak's multiple comparisons tests. TCRdb took this table from immuneACCESS and kept in-frame rearrangements with V and J called. Such tables lack part of the clones; where checked against another copy, unresolved V genes explain under half of the gap, and the rest is unexplained. V and J calls and clone size come straight from that table; D and trimming were deduced from the DNA. This sample holds approximately 50,000 clones; approximately 86% were observed only once. The ten largest account for less than 9% of the sample.

The V gene is TRBV28 and the J gene is TRBJ2-4; TRBD1 fits 11 bases in the junction. This clonotype was obtained from an adult who received the AZD1222 COVID-19 vaccine. The sequences come from peripheral blood, collected 28 days after the second AZD1222 dose. The CDR3 protein: CASSLGTGGLAKNIQYF. Here is the DNA: TGTGCCAGCAGTTTGGGGACAGGGGGTTTAGCCAAAAACATTCAGTACTTC.